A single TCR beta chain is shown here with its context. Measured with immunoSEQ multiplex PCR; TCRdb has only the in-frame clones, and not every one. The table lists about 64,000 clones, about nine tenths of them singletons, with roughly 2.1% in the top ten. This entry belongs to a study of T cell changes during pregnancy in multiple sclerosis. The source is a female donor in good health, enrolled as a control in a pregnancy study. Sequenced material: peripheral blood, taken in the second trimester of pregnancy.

The CDR3 DNA is TGTGCCAGCAGCCCGAGGGGGCAGACTAATGAAAAACTGTTTTTT. Protein sequence: CASSPRGQTNEKLFF. The chain has TRBV5-6 and TRBJ1-4; 7 positions match TRBD1. The CDR3 is made up of 15 amino acids. Germline CDR1 SGHDT, CDR2 YYEEEE. V gave up 4 bases and J gave up 2 bases; unmatched junction bases: 5.